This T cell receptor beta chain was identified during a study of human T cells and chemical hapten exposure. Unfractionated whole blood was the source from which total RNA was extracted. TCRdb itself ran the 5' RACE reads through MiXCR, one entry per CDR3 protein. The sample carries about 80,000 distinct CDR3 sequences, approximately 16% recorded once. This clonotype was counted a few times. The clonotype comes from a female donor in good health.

The CDR3 nucleotides are TGTGCCAGCAGTTACTCAAGGGGACAGGGGGCCGAGGATCAGCCCCAGCATTTT. Translation gives CASSYSRGQGAEDQPQHF. The chain has TRBV6-2 or TRBV6-3 and TRBJ1-5, with 12 nucleotides matching TRBD1. The CDR3 is made up of 18 amino acids. J gave up 5 bases and V 0 bases, and 8 bases lay outside the gene matches. The germline V gene has CDR1 MNHEY and CDR2 SVGEGT.